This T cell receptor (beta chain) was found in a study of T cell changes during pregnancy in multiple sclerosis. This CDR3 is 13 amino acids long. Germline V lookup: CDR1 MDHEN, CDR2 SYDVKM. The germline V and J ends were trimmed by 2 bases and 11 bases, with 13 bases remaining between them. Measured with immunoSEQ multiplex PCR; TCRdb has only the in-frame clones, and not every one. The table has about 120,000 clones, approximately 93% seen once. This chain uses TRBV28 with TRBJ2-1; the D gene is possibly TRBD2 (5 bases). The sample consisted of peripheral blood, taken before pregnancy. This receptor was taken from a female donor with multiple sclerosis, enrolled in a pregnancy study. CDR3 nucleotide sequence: TGTGCCAGCAGTTTACAGAGGGTACAACAGCAGTTCTTC. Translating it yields CASSLQRVQQQFF.